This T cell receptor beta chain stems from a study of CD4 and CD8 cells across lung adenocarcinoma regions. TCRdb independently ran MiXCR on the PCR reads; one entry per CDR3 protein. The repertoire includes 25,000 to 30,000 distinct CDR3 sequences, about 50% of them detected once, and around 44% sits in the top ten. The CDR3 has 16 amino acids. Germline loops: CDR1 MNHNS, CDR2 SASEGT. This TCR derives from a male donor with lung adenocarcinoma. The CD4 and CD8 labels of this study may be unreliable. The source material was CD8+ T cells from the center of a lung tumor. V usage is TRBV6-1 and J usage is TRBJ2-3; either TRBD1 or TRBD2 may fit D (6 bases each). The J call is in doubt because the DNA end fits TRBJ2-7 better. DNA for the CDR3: TGTGCCAGCAGGGAGCTCGGGGGCGGGGACCGGGATACGCAGTACTTC. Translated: CASRELGGGDRDTQYF.